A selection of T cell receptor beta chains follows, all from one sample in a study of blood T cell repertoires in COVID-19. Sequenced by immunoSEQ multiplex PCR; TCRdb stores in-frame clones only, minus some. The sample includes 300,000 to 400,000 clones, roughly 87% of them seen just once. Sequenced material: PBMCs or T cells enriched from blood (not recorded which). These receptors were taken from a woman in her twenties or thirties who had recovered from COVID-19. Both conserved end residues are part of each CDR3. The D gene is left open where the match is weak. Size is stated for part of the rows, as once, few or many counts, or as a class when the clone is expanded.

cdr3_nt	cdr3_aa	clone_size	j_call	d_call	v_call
TGTGCCAGCAGCCAAGTTGGGGGGGTCCATGAGCAGTTCTTC	CASSQVGGVHEQFF	NA	TRBJ2-1	TRBD2	TRBV3-1/TRBV3-2
TGTGCCACCCAGACCCGCGGGACTCAGCCCCAGCATTTT	CATQTRGTQPQHF	NA	TRBJ1-5	NA	TRBV15
TGTGCCAGCAGTGCTCTGCGGGGGGGCGAGAGGGCCGGGGAGCTGTTTTTT	CASSALRGGERAGELFF	NA	TRBJ2-2	TRBD2	TRBV2
TGTGCCAGCAGCTTAGGCAGTGGTAGCAGGGCGAACCAAGAGACCCAGTACTTC	CASSLGSGSRANQETQYF	few	TRBJ2-5	NA	TRBV11-2
TGTGCCAGCAGCTTAATGGTCAGGGGAAACACCGGGGAGCTGTTTTTT	CASSLMVRGNTGELFF	few	TRBJ2-2	NA	TRBV5-4
TGCGCCAGCAGCTCCTCGACAGGCTGGCCCCTCCACTTT	CASSSSTGWPLHF	NA	TRBJ1-6	NA	TRBV5-1
TGTGCCAGCAGCTTGGCGGGGGTGGTCGCCTACGAGCAGTACTTC	CASSLAGVVAYEQYF	NA	TRBJ2-7	NA	TRBV5-6
TGTGCCAGCACCCCCCGGTCGGGGGTTAATAATTCACCCCTCCACTTT	CASTPRSGVNNSPLHF	NA	TRBJ1-6	NA	TRBV27
TGTGCCAGCAGCTTAGTTCCGGGGAGGGCCGCTGAAGCTTTCTTT	CASSLVPGRAAEAFF	NA	TRBJ1-1	NA	TRBV11-2
TGTGCCAGCAGCGTGGGGACTAGCGGGGACACAGATACGCAGTATTTT	CASSVGTSGDTDTQYF	once	TRBJ2-3	TRBD2	TRBV9
TGTGCCAGCAGCAAAAGAGGACAGGGGAAGGACGAGCAGTACTTC	CASSKRGQGKDEQYF	NA	TRBJ2-7	TRBD1	TRBV5-5
TGTGCCAGCAGCCCCTGGGCGTCCTGGAGCAATCAGCCCCAGCATTTT	CASSPWASWSNQPQHF	NA	TRBJ1-5	NA	TRBV7-9
TGTGCCAGCTCACAGGGGGCGGGGAACTACGAGCAGTACTTC	CASSQGAGNYEQYF	NA	TRBJ2-7	NA	TRBV18
TGTGCCAGCAGCCTGGGTGACAGGGCGAGCAATCAGCCCCAGCATTTT	CASSLGDRASNQPQHF	NA	TRBJ1-5	TRBD1	TRBV7-9
TGTGCCGGTACCGGGACAGGGTGGCGCGAGCAGTACTTC	CAGTGTGWREQYF	NA	TRBJ2-7	TRBD1	TRBV2
TGTGCCAGCAGCATGGACAGATCTTATTTTTATGGCTACACCTTC	CASSMDRSYFYGYTF	NA	TRBJ1-2	NA	TRBV5-6
TGTGCCAGTCGCCCCGGGAGGGGGGGGCCGAACACCGGGGAGCTGTTTTTT	CASRPGRGGPNTGELFF	few	TRBJ2-2	TRBD2	TRBV19
TGTGCCAGCAGCTTTTCTAATAACAGGGGGGATACGCAGTATTTT	CASSFSNNRGDTQYF	NA	TRBJ2-3	TRBD1	TRBV7-8
TGTGCCAGCAGTTTATGGAGACAGGGCGGGCTGGCTTTCTTT	CASSLWRQGGLAFF	few	TRBJ1-1	TRBD1	TRBV28
TGTGCCATTAAGACAGGGCCGTACCATAATGAAAAACTGTTTTTT	CAIKTGPYHNEKLFF	NA	TRBJ1-4	TRBD1	TRBV15
TGTGCCAGCACGCGAGAGACCCAGTACTTC	CASTRETQYF	NA	TRBJ2-5	NA	TRBV5-5
TGTGCCAGCAGCCCCACAGGCATCAGCGGGGAGCTGTTTTTT	CASSPTGISGELFF	NA	TRBJ2-2	NA	TRBV3-1/TRBV3-2
TGTGCCAGCAGCTTAGGAGAGGGGCAGGGGGTTTATGGCTACACCTTC	CASSLGEGQGVYGYTF	NA	TRBJ1-2	TRBD1	TRBV7-2
TGTGCCAGCAGCTCCGGTACCTCCTACGAGCAGTACTTC	CASSSGTSYEQYF	NA	TRBJ2-7	NA	TRBV7-8
TGTGCCAGCAGCTTACAAGGAAACACCATATATTTT	CASSLQGNTIYF	once	TRBJ1-3	NA	TRBV11-2
TGTGCCAGCAGCTTATCCACGGCAGGGAACACTGAAGCTTTCTTT	CASSLSTAGNTEAFF	NA	TRBJ1-1	NA	TRBV7-2
TGTGCCAGCAGCCAAGTACTAGCGGGATACAATGAGCAGTTCTTC	CASSQVLAGYNEQFF	NA	TRBJ2-1	TRBD2	TRBV3-1/TRBV3-2
TGTGCCAGCGTTCAAGGGGGGAACACTGAAGCTTTCTTT	CASVQGGNTEAFF	NA	TRBJ1-1	NA	TRBV28
TGTGCCTGGGGCACCTACGAGCAGTACTTC	CAWGTYEQYF	NA	TRBJ2-7	NA	TRBV30
TGCAGCGTTGATAAGGAGTACACCTTC	CSVDKEYTF	NA	TRBJ1-2	NA	TRBV29-1
TGTGCCTGGAGTGACCCGTACAACCGGAAGTGGCAGGGGGCGGATGGCTACACCTTC	CAWSDPYNRKWQGADGYTF	NA	TRBJ1-2	TRBD1	TRBV30
TGTGCCAGTAGTATAGTGGGAAGGGCGGGAGATACGCAGTATTTT	CASSIVGRAGDTQYF	NA	TRBJ2-3	NA	TRBV19
TGTGCCAGCAGTTTAGCGGGGGGCTCTATAATTCTCTCCTACAATGAGCAGTTCTTC	CASSLAGGSIILSYNEQFF	NA	TRBJ2-1	TRBD2	TRBV6-2/TRBV6-3
TGCAGTGCTAGTAGGCCCGGACTAGCGGGGGCCCAGAGCTCCTACGAGCAGTACTTC	CSASRPGLAGAQSSYEQYF	NA	TRBJ2-7	TRBD2	TRBV20-1
TGTGCCAGCAGCCCCCCCCGTGCTACCAGGGGCGGCTACACCTTC	CASSPPRATRGGYTF	NA	TRBJ1-2	NA	TRBV5-4
TGTGCCAGCTCACCGGGACAGGGGAACAGGGAGACCCAGTACTTC	CASSPGQGNRETQYF	NA	TRBJ2-5	TRBD1	TRBV18
TGTGCCAGCAGCTTAGTACAGGGGCACAATGAGCAGTTCTTC	CASSLVQGHNEQFF	NA	TRBJ2-1	TRBD1	TRBV7-9
TGTGCCAGCAGTCCTACAGAATCCTATAATTCACCCCTCCACTTT	CASSPTESYNSPLHF	NA	TRBJ1-6	NA	TRBV6-5
TGTGCCAGCAGTTTATCGAGGAGTGAGACCCAGTACTTC	CASSLSRSETQYF	NA	TRBJ2-5	NA	TRBV27
TGCGCCAGCAGCCCGGAACGTAGCGGGGGGTCCACAGATACGCAGTATTTT	CASSPERSGGSTDTQYF	NA	TRBJ2-3	TRBD2	TRBV5-1
TGTGCCAGCAGCAATCCTGGACTAGCGAGTTTCACAGATACGCAGTATTTT	CASSNPGLASFTDTQYF	NA	TRBJ2-3	TRBD2	TRBV3-1/TRBV3-2
TGTGCCAGCAGCGTAACAGGGGTTGGAGAGACCCAGTACTTC	CASSVTGVGETQYF	NA	TRBJ2-5	TRBD1	TRBV9
TGTGCCACCAGCAGAGACAGGGGGCATCAGCCCCAGCATTTT	CATSRDRGHQPQHF	NA	TRBJ1-5	TRBD1	TRBV15
TGTGCCAGCAGCTTAGTGGCGGGGTCAAACTACTACGAGCAGTACTTC	CASSLVAGSNYYEQYF	NA	TRBJ2-7	NA	TRBV7-2
TGCGCCAGCAGTCCAGACAGGGGGGGAGGCTACACCTTC	CASSPDRGGGYTF	NA	TRBJ1-2	TRBD1	TRBV10-1